The clone carrying this TCR beta chain appeared many times. Its antigen is unknown. This entry belongs to a study of early T cells in non-severe SARS-CoV-2 infection. About the study: Unsorted whole-blood RNA was sequenced in bulk, leaving chains unpaired. The study's findings and limits: Clonotype matching in VDJdb favored anti-spike CD8 responses and did not capture private and CD4 specificities.

V was clipped by 5 bases and J by 7 bases, with 21 bases between them. The CDR3 is made up of 16 amino acids. Unique molecular identifier tags were affixed to discrete cDNA molecules. TCRdb analysed the 5' RACE reads with MiXCR anew, one entry per CDR3 protein. The repertoire has some 40,000 distinct CDR3 sequences, approximately 5.3% of them found once; the top ten carry about 27%. This chain uses TRBV12-3 or TRBV12-4 with TRBJ2-1; perhaps TRBD1 as D (6 bases). The sequence was collected from an adult who was a healthcare worker with PCR-confirmed SARS-CoV-2 infection or an uninfected control (not recorded which). Material: whole blood. The CDR3 DNA sequence: TGTGCCAGCAGTCTTCGACAGGCCCAGGTGAAAAATGAGCAGTTCTTC. This sequence encodes CASSLRQAQVKNEQFF.